This TCR beta chain was found in a study of tumor and adjacent non-tumor tissue in lung cancer (dated by TCRdb to between 2018 and 2020). Context from the whole study: The cohort included about a dozen adenocarcinoma, 2 squamous cell carcinoma and 1 small cell lung cancer patients. The 15 enrolled patients, of whom approximately 10 were men and 5 were women, were aged about 30 to 80 years and were diagnosed with TNM stage I to III disease. In total, sequencing yielded over 95 million productive TCRbeta reads, which works out to an average of approximately 4.1 million reads per sample. Using bulk TCRbeta repertoires from approximately 15 lung cancer patients, the study set lung tumor tissue side by side with matched distant non-tumor lung tissue. For each patient, one tumor sample and one normal lung sample were taken, giving around 30 paired specimens that underwent TCRbeta CDR3 sequencing.

Counted from cysteine to valine, this CDR3 has 15 amino acids. Only the CDR3 region is kept as DNA, spanning 45 bases read in frame from base 1. V and J are truncated by 7 bases and 3 bases respectively, leaving an intervening sequence of 19 bases. According to the germline V gene, CDR1 reads MNHNS and CDR2 reads SASEGT. Overall study results and their limits: The sequencing platform is not named in the methods, and unique molecular identifiers are not mentioned. Because peripheral blood was not sequenced, the blood TCRbeta repertoires of the lung cancer patients in the study went unexamined. The top 100 clones made up a significantly larger cumulative share of the repertoire in normal lung than in tumor tissue. TCR diversity was significantly higher in younger patients, and greater tumor TCR diversity was associated with shorter overall survival and shorter disease-free survival. Only about 16 patients were included in the cohort, and the need for larger samples and more detailed clinical data was noted by the authors. TCR diversity (inverse Simpson) was significantly higher in tumor than in normal lung tissue (roughly 390 vs 170, P = 0.0075, Mann-Whitney U test).

RNA was extracted from bulk unsorted tissue and checked for quality with a NanoDrop ND-1000 and an Agilent 2100. Newly diagnosed lung cancer patients without prior chemotherapy who had been admitted for thoracic surgery in China between August and November 2014 were enrolled as donors. Patients with previous radiotherapy or chemotherapy, or with another concurrent cancer, were excluded from the study. Surgical tissue pieces of roughly 1-2 cm3 were preserved in RNAlater solution and stored at -80 °C until use. Library construction relied on multiplex PCR. Sequencing was performed on an Illumina HiSeq 2500. TCRbeta libraries were constructed through three rounds of nested PCR with primers (Table S4) according to protocols modified from ARM-PCR. Before sequencing, PCR products of 200-500 bp were cut from the gel and purified using the QIAquick gel extraction kit. In the authors' own workflow: Reads were cleaned using Trimmomatic, were merged into complete CDR3 sequences using FLASH, and were assigned to V(D)J germline segments using MiTCR. VDJtools was used to compute clonal diversity as the inverse Simpson's index. Productive reads were defined as in-frame sequences without a premature stop codon. Through fastp at Q25 and MiXCR, TCRdb rebuilt clones from the public reads, retaining in-frame beta chains. Merged by CDR3 protein, the rows form single entries marked with the most common genes and DNA. The V and J calls, along with clone size, are taken from TCRdb and not from the paper's own processing. In all, the sample holds over 110,000 distinct CDR3 sequences, and approximately 70% of those were seen once. Over 15% of the sample is taken by the ten largest.

About this clonotype itself: Its antigen is still unknown. A much larger clone differs from this one at a single base, so this may be a read error.

The rearrangement combines TRBV6-1 with TRBJ2-7, with the identity of the D gene unclear. The receptor comes from a man aged 60-69 years with small cell lung cancer. The sequenced sample consisted of lung tumor tissue. The DNA sequence is TGTGCCAGCAACATAATCGGGTCGTCCTTCTACGAGCAGTACGTC. The encoded protein is CASNIIGSSFYEQYV.